This T cell receptor (beta chain) was identified during a study of blood T cell repertoires in COVID-19. Clones were read by immunoSEQ multiplex PCR, and TCRdb kept only the in-frame ones, dropping some. The table records about 66,000 clones, 70% to 90% of them present only once. This clone appeared a few times. There are 14 residues in the CDR3. The germline CDR1 and CDR2 sequences are MNHEY and SVGEGT. Trimming took 2 bases from V and 1 from J, leaving 9 bases between them. This TCR was sampled from a man aged 50 or older with active COVID-19. The chain couples TRBV6-2 or TRBV6-3 to TRBJ2-7; no firm D call. Sequencing was carried out using peripheral blood. The CDR3 DNA is TGTGCCAGCAGTTACGGTCGTCGGTCCTACGAGCAGTACTTC. It codes for CASSYGRRSYEQYF.